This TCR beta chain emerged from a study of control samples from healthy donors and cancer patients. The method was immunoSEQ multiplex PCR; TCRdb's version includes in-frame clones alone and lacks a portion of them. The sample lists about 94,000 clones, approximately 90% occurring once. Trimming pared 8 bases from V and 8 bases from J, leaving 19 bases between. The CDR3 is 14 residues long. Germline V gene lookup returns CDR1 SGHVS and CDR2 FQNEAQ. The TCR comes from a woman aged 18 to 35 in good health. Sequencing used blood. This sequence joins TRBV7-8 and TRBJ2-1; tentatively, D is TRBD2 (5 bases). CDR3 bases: TGTGCCAGCGGGCCCCGGGCCGGTAGCGATGAGCAGTTCTTC. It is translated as CASGPRAGSDEQFF.